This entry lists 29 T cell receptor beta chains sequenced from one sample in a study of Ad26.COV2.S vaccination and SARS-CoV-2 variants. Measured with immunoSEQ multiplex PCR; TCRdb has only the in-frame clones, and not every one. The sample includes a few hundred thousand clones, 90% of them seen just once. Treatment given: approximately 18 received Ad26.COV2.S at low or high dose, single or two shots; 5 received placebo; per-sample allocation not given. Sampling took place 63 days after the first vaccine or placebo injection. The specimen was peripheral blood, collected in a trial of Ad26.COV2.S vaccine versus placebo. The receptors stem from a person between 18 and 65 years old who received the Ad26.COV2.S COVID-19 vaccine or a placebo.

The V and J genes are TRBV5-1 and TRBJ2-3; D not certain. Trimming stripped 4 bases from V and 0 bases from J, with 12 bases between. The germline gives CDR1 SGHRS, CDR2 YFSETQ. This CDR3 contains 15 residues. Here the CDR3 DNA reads TGCGCCAGCAGCCCGTCGACCTCTAGCACAGATACGCAGTATTTT. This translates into CASSPSTSSTDTQYF.

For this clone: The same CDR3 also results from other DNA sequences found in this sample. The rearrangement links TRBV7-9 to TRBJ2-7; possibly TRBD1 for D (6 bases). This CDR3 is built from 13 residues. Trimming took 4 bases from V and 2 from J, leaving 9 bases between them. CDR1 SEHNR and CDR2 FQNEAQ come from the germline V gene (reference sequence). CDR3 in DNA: TGTGCCAGCAGCTCTGGGACACCCTACGAGCAGTACTTC. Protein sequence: CASSSGTPYEQYF.

In DNA form, the CDR3 reads TGTGCCAGCAGCAGGGACAGAGCTGGAAACACCATATATTTT. It is translated as CASSRDRAGNTIYF. This sequence joins TRBV5-6 and TRBJ1-3; 7 bases are a match to TRBD1. CDR1 and CDR2 from the germline V gene are SGHDT and YYEEEE. V trimming: 4 bases; J trimming: 2 bases; junction bases outside the gene matches: 3. The CDR3 spans 14 residues.

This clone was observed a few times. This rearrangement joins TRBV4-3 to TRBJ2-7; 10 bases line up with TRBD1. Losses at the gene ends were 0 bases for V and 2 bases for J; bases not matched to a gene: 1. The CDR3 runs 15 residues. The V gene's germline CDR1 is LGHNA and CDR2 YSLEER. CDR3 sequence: CASSQEGTGAYEQYF. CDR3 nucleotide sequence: TGCGCCAGCAGCCAAGAAGGGACAGGGGCCTACGAGCAGTACTTC.

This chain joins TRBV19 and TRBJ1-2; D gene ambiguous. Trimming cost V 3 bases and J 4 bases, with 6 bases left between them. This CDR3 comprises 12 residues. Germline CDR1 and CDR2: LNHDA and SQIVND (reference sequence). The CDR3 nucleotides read TGTGCCAGTAGTATTATGGGCTATGGCTACACCTTC. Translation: CASSIMGYGYTF.

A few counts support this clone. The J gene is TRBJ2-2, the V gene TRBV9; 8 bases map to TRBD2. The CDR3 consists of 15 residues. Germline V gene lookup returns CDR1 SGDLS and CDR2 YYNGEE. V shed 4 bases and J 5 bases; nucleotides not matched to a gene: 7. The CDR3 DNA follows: TGTGCCAGCAGCCCATATAGCGGGACGACCGGGGAGCTGTTTTTT. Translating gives CASSPYSGTTGELFF.

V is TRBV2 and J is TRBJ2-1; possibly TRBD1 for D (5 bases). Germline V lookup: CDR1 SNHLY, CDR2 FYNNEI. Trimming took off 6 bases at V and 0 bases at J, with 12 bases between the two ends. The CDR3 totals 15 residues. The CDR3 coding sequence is TGTGCCAGCAGAGAGGACACGAGCTCCTACAATGAGCAGTTCTTC. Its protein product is CASREDTSSYNEQFF. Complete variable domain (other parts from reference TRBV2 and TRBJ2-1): EPEVTQTPSHQVTQMGQEVILRCVPISNHLYFYWYRQILGQKVEFLVSFYNNEISEKSEIFDDQFSVERPDGSNFTLKIRSTKLEDSAMYFCASREDTSSYNEQFFGPGTRLTVL.

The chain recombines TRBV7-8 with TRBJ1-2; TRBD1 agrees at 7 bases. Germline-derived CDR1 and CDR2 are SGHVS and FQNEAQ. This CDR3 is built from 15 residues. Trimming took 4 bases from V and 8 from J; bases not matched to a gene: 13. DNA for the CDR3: TGTGCCAGCAGCTCAGATCGGACAGGACCTGGGGGCTACACCTTC. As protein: CASSSDRTGPGGYTF.

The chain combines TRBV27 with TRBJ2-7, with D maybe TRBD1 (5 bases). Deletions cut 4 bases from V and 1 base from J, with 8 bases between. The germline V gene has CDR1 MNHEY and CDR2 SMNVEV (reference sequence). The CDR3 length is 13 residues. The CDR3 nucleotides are TGTGCCAGCAGTTGGGCAGGGTCCTACGAGCAGTACTTC. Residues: CASSWAGSYEQYF.

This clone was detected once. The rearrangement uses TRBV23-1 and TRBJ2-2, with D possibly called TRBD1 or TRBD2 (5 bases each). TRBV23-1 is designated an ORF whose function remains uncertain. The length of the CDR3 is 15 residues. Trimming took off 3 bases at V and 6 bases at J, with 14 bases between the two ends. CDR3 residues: CASSQGPRGAGELFF. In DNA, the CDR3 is TGCGCCAGCAGTCAGGGACCACGAGGCGCCGGGGAGCTGTTTTTT.

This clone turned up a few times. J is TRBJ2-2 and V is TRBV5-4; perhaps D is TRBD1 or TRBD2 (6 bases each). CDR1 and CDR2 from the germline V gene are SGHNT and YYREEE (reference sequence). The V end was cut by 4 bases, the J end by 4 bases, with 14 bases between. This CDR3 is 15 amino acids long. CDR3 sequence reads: CASSPQRGVTGELFF. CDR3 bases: TGTGCCAGCAGCCCCCAGAGGGGGGTCACCGGGGAGCTGTTTTTT.

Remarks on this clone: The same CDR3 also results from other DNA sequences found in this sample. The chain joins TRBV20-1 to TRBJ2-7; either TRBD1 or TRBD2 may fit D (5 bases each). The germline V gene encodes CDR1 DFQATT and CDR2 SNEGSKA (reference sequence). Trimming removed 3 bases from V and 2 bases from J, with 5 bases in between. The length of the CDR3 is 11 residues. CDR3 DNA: TGCAGTGCTAGGGGACCCTACGAGCAGTACTTC. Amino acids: CSARGPYEQYF.

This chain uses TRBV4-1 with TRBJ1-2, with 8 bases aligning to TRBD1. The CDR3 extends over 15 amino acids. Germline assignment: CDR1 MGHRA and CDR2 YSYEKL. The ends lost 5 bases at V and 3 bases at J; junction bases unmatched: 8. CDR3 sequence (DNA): TGCGCCAGCAGCTACGACAGGGGATCGGACTATGGCTACACCTTC. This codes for CASSYDRGSDYGYTF.

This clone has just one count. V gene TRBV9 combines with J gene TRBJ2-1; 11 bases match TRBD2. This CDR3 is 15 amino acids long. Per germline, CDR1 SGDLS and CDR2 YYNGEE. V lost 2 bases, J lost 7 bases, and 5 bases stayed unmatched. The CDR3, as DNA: TGTGCCAGCAGCGTGACTAGCGGGAATGTTAATGAGCAGTTCTTC. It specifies CASSVTSGNVNEQFF.

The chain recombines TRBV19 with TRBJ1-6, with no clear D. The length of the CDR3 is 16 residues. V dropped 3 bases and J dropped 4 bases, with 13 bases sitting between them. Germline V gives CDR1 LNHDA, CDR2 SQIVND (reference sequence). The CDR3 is CASSISATGYNSPLHF. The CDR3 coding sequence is TGTGCCAGTAGTATCAGTGCAACGGGGTATAATTCACCCCTCCACTTT. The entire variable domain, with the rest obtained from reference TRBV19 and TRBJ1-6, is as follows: DGGITQSPKYLFRKEGQNVTLSCEQNLNHDAMYWYRQDPGQGLRLIYYSQIVNDFQKGDIAEGYSVSREKKESFPLTVTSAQKNPTAFYLCASSISATGYNSPLHFGNGTRLTVT.

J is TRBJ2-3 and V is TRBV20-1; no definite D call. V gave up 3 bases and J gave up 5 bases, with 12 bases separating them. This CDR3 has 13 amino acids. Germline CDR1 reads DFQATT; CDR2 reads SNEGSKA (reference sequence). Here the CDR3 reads CSASMVAKDTQYF. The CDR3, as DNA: TGCAGTGCTAGTATGGTAGCAAAAGATACGCAGTATTTT.

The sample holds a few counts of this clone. This chain's CDR3 is CASSQTGGTYNEQFF. The CDR3 bases are TGTGCCAGCAGCCAAACGGGGGGAACCTACAATGAGCAGTTCTTC. The chain recombines TRBV7-9 with TRBJ2-1; 7 bases are shared with TRBD2. The CDR3 runs to 15 residues. Trimming removed 5 bases from V and 2 bases from J; junction bases left unmatched: 6. Germline V gene data show CDR1 as SEHNR and CDR2 as FQNEAQ (reference sequence).

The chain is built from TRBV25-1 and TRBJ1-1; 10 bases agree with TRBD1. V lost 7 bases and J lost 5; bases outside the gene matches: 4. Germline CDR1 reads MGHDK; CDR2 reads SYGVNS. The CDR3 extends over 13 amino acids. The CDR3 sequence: CASKGQGTTEAFF. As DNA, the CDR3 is TGTGCCAGCAAGGGACAGGGGACGACTGAAGCTTTCTTT.

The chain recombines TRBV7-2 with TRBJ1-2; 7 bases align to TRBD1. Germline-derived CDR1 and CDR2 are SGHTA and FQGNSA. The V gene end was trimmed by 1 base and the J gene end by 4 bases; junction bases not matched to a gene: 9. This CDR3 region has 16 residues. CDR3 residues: CASSLGPTGIGYGYTF. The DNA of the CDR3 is TGTGCCAGCAGCTTAGGCCCGACAGGGATTGGCTATGGCTACACCTTC.

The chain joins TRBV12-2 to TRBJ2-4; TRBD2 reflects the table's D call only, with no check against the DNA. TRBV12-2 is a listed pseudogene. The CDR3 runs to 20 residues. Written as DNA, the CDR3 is TGTGCAAGTCGCTTAACGGTACGGAGGGAGGAAGTCGGGGCCAAAAACATTCAGTACTTC. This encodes CASRLTVRREEVGAKNIQYF.

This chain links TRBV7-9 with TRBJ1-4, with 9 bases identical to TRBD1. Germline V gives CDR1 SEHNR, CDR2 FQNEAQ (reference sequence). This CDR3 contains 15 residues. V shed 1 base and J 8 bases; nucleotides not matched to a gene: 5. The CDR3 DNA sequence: TGTGCCAGCAGCTTAGGACGACAGGGGGGCGAAAAACTGTTTTTT. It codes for CASSLGRQGGEKLFF.

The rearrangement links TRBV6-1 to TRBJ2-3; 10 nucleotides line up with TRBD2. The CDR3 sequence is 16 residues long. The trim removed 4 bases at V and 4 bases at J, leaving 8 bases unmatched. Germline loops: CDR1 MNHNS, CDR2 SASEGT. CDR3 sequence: CASSATSGRAADTQYF. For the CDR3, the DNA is TGTGCCAGCAGTGCTACCAGCGGGAGGGCCGCAGATACGCAGTATTTT.

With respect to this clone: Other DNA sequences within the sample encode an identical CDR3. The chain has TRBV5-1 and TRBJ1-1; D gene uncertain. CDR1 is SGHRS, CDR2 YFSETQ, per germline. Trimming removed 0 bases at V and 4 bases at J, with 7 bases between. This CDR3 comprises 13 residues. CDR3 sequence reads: CASSLGRGTEAFF. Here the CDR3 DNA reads TGCGCCAGCAGCTTGGGGCGTGGCACTGAAGCTTTCTTT.

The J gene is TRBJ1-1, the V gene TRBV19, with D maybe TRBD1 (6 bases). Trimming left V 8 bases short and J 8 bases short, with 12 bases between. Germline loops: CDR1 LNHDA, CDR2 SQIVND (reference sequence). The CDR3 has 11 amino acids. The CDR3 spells CASSNRVEAFF. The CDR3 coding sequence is TGTGCCAGTTCTAACAGGGTCGAAGCTTTCTTT.

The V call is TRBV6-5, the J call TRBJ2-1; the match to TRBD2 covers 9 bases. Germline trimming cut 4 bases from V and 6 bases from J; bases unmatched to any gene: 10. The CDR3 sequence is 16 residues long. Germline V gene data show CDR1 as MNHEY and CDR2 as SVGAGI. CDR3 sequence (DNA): TGTGCCAGCAGTTTGAGGATAGCGGGAGCATTCAATGAGCAGTTCTTC. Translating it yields CASSLRIAGAFNEQFF.

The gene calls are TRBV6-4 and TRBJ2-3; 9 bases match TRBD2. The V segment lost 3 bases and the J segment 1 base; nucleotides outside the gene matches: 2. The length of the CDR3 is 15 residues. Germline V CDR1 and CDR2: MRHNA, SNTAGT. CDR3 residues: CASSDGGGGTDTQYF. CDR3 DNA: TGTGCCAGCAGTGATGGCGGGGGGGGCACAGATACGCAGTATTTT.

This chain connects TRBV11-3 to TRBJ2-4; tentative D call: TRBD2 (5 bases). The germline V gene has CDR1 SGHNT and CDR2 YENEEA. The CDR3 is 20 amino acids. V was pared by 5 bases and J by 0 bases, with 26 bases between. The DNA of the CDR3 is TGTGCCAGCAGCAAGAAAGAGGCCTGGTCTGCTAGCCTAGCCAAAAACATTCAGTACTTC. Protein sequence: CASSKKEAWSASLAKNIQYF.

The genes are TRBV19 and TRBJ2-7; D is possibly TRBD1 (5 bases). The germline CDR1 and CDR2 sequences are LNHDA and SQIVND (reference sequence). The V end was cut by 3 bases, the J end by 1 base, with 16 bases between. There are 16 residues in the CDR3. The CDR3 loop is CASSMALTKGSYEQYF. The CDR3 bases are TGTGCCAGTAGTATGGCCCTTACTAAGGGGTCCTACGAGCAGTACTTC.

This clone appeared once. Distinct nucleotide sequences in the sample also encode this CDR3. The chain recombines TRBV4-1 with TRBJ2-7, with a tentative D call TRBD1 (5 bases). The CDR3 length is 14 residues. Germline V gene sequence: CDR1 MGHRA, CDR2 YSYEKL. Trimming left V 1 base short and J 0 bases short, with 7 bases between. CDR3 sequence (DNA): TGCGCCAGCAGCCAAGTCCAGGGCTCCTACGAGCAGTACTTC. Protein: CASSQVQGSYEQYF.